A single sample is the source of the 28 T cell receptor beta chains below, sequenced in a study of T cells after yellow fever vaccination (dated by TCRdb to between 2018 and 2021). Reading the label with the study, this specimen's treatment or condition is: live attenuated yellow fever vaccine strain. The method behind the library was 5' RACE. The run used an Illumina HiSeq 2500. TCRdb applied fastp at Q25 and MiXCR to the public reads, then kept only in-frame beta chains. Entries that share a CDR3 protein sequence are merged under the most common genes and DNA. The sample contains some 350,000 distinct CDR3 sequences, 6.2% of them found a single time. Of the sample, 15% falls within the top ten clones. Sequencing used PBMCs, obtained 5 days after the yellow fever booster vaccination. The receptors originated from a man in his thirties or forties who received the YFV17D yellow fever vaccine.

This clonotype came up many times. This chain joins TRBV9 and TRBJ2-7, with D tentatively TRBD2 (5 bases). Trimming cost V 0 bases and J 2 bases, with 12 bases left between them. The CDR3 consists of 15 residues. Germline CDR1 SGDLS, CDR2 YYNGEE. CDR3 in amino acids: CASSVDPGETYEQYF. CDR3 sequence (DNA): TGTGCCAGCAGCGTAGATCCCGGGGAAACCTACGAGCAGTACTTC. Together with reference TRBV9 and TRBJ2-7, the CDR3 gives the full variable domain: DSGVTQTPKHLITATGQRVTLRCSPRSGDLSVYWYQQSLDQGLQFLIQYYNGEERAKGNILERFSAQQFPDLHSELNLSSLELGDSALYFCASSVDPGETYEQYFGPGTRLTVT.

The chain recombines TRBV7-9 with TRBJ2-3; the D is unclear. Per the germline V gene, CDR1 is SEHNR and CDR2 is FQNEAQ (reference sequence). CDR3 size: 14 residues. Deletions cut 5 bases from V and 2 bases from J, with 11 bases between. CDR3 DNA: TGTGCCAGCAGCATCTCTGTGCCCACAGATACGCAGTATTTT. It specifies CASSISVPTDTQYF. The complete variable domain, with remaining parts taken from reference TRBV7-9 and TRBJ2-3, reads DTGVSQNPRHKITKRGQNVTFRCDPISEHNRLYWYRQTLGQGPEFLTYFQNEAQLEKSRLLSDRFSAERPKGSFSTLEIQRTEQGDSAMYLCASSISVPTDTQYFGPGTRLTVL.

This clonotype came up many times. J is TRBJ2-1 and V is TRBV11-2; 12 nucleotides agree with TRBD2. Germline CDR1 SGHAT, CDR2 FQNNGV. The ends lost 4 bases at V and 1 base at J; junction bases unmatched: 8. The CDR3 loop spans 18 amino acids. The CDR3 DNA follows: TGTGCCAGCAGCTCGCTAGCGGGAGGGGCCCGGTCCTACAATGAGCAGTTCTTC. Amino acid sequence: CASSSLAGGARSYNEQFF. The full variable domain, rest sourced from reference TRBV11-2 and TRBJ2-1, is EAGVAQSPRYKIIEKRQSVAFWCNPISGHATLYWYQQILGQGPKLLIQFQNNGVVDDSQLPKDRFSAERLKGVDSTLKIQPAKLEDSAVYLCASSSLAGGARSYNEQFFGPGTRLTVL.

The CDR3 DNA reads as TGTGCCAGGAGGGGGGGGGGGCAGTACTTC. This codes for CARRGGGQYF. This sequence joins TRBV27 and TRBJ2-7, with a weak D call TRBD2 (7 bases). This CDR3 contains 10 residues. Per germline, CDR1 MNHEY and CDR2 SMNVEV (reference sequence). V was pared by 9 bases and J by 9 bases, with 12 bases between.

The genes are TRBV6-1 and TRBJ2-1, with 8 bases matching TRBD2. Germline V CDR1 and CDR2: MNHNS, SASEGT. J lost 5 bases, V lost 6 bases, and 12 bases had no gene match. There are 16 residues in the CDR3. The CDR3 sequence is CASRLLAGGLHNEQFF. CDR3 in DNA: TGTGCCAGCAGACTGCTCGCGGGAGGTCTCCACAATGAGCAGTTCTTC.

Only a few counts were recorded for this clonotype. The rearrangement links TRBV5-6 to TRBJ2-7; no clear D. The CDR3 totals 11 residues. Germline V gene lookup returns CDR1 SGHDT and CDR2 YYEEEE. With 1 base removed from V and 5 bases from J, the gap between germline ends came to 4 bases. As DNA, the CDR3 is TGTGCCAGCAGCTTGTACAACGAGCAGTACTTC. Translated, it gives CASSLYNEQYF. The variable domain in full, completed from reference TRBV5-6 and TRBJ2-7, reads DAGVTQSPTHLIKTRGQQVTLRCSPKSGHDTVSWYQQALGQGPQFIFQYYEEEERQRGNFPDRFSGHQFPNYSSELNVNALLLGDSALYLCASSLYNEQYFGPGTRLTVT.

This rearrangement joins TRBV5-3 to TRBJ1-5, with D unresolved. TRBV5-3 is an open reading frame, and its role is uncertain. CDR3 size: 13 residues. V lost 2 bases and J 2 bases, leaving 5 bases between the germline ends. CDR3 DNA: TGTGCCAGAAGCTTCGGGGGCAATCAGCCCCAGCATTTT. Encoded protein: CARSFGGNQPQHF.

This clonotype was counted between two and nine times. The chain links TRBV20-1 to TRBJ2-7, with 8 bases fitting TRBD2. The trim removed 5 bases at V and 4 bases at J, leaving 16 bases unmatched. Germline V gene sequence: CDR1 DFQATT, CDR2 SNEGSKA (reference sequence). The CDR3 consists of 16 residues. CDR3: CSAERNSAGAVYEQYF. The CDR3, as DNA: TGCAGTGCTGAACGGAATTCAGCGGGAGCCGTATACGAGCAGTACTTC.

The chain joins TRBV18 to TRBJ2-3; D possibly corresponds to TRBD1 (5 bases). The CDR3 contains 17 residues. V lost 4 bases, J lost 4 bases, and 21 bases lay in between. The V gene's germline CDR1 is KGHSH and CDR2 LQKENI. CDR3 sequence: CASSRQKSIQGADTQYF. CDR3 DNA: TGTGCCAGCTCACGACAGAAATCCATCCAGGGCGCAGATACGCAGTATTTT.

The J gene is TRBJ1-3, the V gene TRBV5-1; no firm D call. The CDR3 has 15 residues. Germline values: CDR1 SGHRS, CDR2 YFSETQ. V was cut by 3 bases and J by 0 bases, with 10 bases left in between. The CDR3 nucleotides read TGCGCCAGCAGCTCGAACGGGAACTCTGGAAACACCATATATTTT. Translating it yields CASSSNGNSGNTIYF.

This clonotype was detected many times. The CDR3 sequence is CASSYRIANYGYTF. The CDR3 nucleotides read TGTGCCAGCAGTTACAGGATAGCGAACTATGGCTACACCTTC. J is TRBJ1-2 and V is TRBV6-2 or TRBV6-3; D gene ambiguous. The germline V gene has CDR1 MNHEY and CDR2 SVGEGT. Trimming left V 2 bases short and J 2 bases short, with 9 bases between. This CDR3 has 14 amino acids.

This clonotype was seen more than once but under ten times. This sequence joins TRBV10-2 and TRBJ2-4; D may be TRBD2 (5 bases). Per germline, CDR1 WSHSY and CDR2 SAAADI. Trimming took off 9 bases at V and 5 bases at J, with 14 bases between the two ends. The CDR3 spans 13 residues. Here the CDR3 reads CASQTGFENIQYF. The CDR3 bases are TGCGCCAGTCAGACGGGGTTCGAAAACATTCAGTACTTC.

The rearrangement links TRBV6-5 to TRBJ2-3; 8 nucleotides agree with TRBD1. V lost 2 bases and J lost 3; bases outside the gene matches: 7. In germline, CDR1 is MNHEY, CDR2 SVGAGI. This CDR3 spans 16 amino acids. The CDR3 bases are TGTGCCAGCAGTTACATGACAGGGGCCCAAACAGATACGCAGTATTTT. Its translation: CASSYMTGAQTDTQYF.

This chain connects TRBV5-1 to TRBJ2-1; no clear D gene. The V gene lost 1 base and the J gene lost 5 bases, with 13 bases spanning the gap. The CDR3 runs to 15 residues. Germline loops: CDR1 SGHRS, CDR2 YFSETQ. The CDR3 loop reads CASSLPATPNNEQFF. Written as DNA, the CDR3 is TGCGCCAGCAGCTTGCCAGCGACCCCTAACAATGAGCAGTTCTTC.

This clonotype was counted at least ten times. At one end, the junction sequence differs from germline, possibly due to a read error. This chain links TRBV15 with TRBJ1-5; D is ambiguous. The length of the CDR3 is 13 residues. The germline gives CDR1 LNHNV, CDR2 YYDKDF (reference sequence). The CDR3 bases are TGTGCCACCACTTTCTCTAGCGATCAGCCCCAGCATTTT. Translating it yields CATTFSSDQPQHF.

This clonotype appeared many times. This chain connects TRBV25-1 to TRBJ2-2; 7 nucleotides agree with TRBD2. J was trimmed by 1 base and V by 6 bases; bases with no gene match: 8. The CDR3 consists of 16 residues. Germline V gene data show CDR1 as MGHDK and CDR2 as SYGVNS. The CDR3 DNA reads TGTGCCAGCAGCCCAGCGGGGCCCGGGAACACCGGGGAGCTGTTTTTT. This translates into CASSPAGPGNTGELFF.

This chain uses TRBV6-2 or TRBV6-3 with TRBJ2-5; D might be TRBD2 (6 bases). Germline CDR1 reads MNHEY; CDR2 reads SVGEGT. The CDR3 covers 14 residues. Trimming cost V 2 bases and J 3 bases, with 10 bases left between them. CDR3 region: CASSYAGRKETQYF. The CDR3 DNA reads as TGTGCCAGCAGTTACGCGGGAAGGAAAGAGACCCAGTACTTC.

This clonotype was observed a handful of times. V and J are TRBV19 and TRBJ2-1; D tentatively reads TRBD1 or TRBD2 (6 bases each). Germline values: CDR1 LNHDA, CDR2 SQIVND (reference sequence). The CDR3 is made up of 17 amino acids. The V and J ends lost 5 bases and 2 bases respectively, with 19 bases between them. The CDR3 here is CASSPLYDRRAYNEQFF. CDR3 bases: TGTGCCAGTAGTCCCCTTTACGACAGGAGGGCCTACAATGAGCAGTTCTTC.

The chain joins TRBV5-4 to TRBJ2-1, with D possibly TRBD1 on 5 matching bases. This CDR3 region has 16 residues. Trimming left V 4 bases short and J 0 bases short, with 14 bases between. CDR1 and CDR2 (germline): SGHNT, YYREEE (reference sequence). Here the CDR3 DNA reads TGTGCCAGCAGCCGTGGGGCGGCCTACTCCTACAATGAGCAGTTCTTC. It encodes CASSRGAAYSYNEQFF.

The sample holds many counts of this clonotype. The genes are TRBV15 and TRBJ2-1; D remains unclear. CDR1 and CDR2 (germline): LNHNV, YYDKDF (reference sequence). The CDR3 runs 17 residues. V was cut by 4 bases and J by 0 bases, with 16 bases left in between. The CDR3 protein is CATSKRIVRSSYNEQFF. CDR3 nucleotide sequence: TGTGCCACCAGCAAAAGAATCGTGCGGAGCTCCTACAATGAGCAGTTCTTC. The entire variable domain, with the rest obtained from reference TRBV15 and TRBJ2-1, is as follows: DAMVIQNPRYQVTQFGKPVTLSCSQTLNHNVMYWYQQKSSQAPKLLFHYYDKDFNNEADTPDNFQSRRPNTSFCFLDIRSPGLGDTAMYLCATSKRIVRSSYNEQFFGPGTRLTVL.

This clonotype was seen many times. This chain joins TRBV5-1 and TRBJ1-1; tentative D call: TRBD1 (6 bases). Trimming shortened V by 0 bases and J by 0 bases, and 12 bases separated the two germline ends. The CDR3 has 16 amino acids. Germline V gene data show CDR1 as SGHRS and CDR2 as YFSETQ. The CDR3 protein is CASSLAPGALNTEAFF. The CDR3 nucleotides are TGCGCCAGCAGCTTGGCACCAGGGGCCTTGAACACTGAAGCTTTCTTT.

This clonotype appeared many times. J is TRBJ2-1 and V is TRBV7-2, with 7 bases lining up with TRBD2. Germline trimming cut 5 bases from V and 4 bases from J; bases unmatched to any gene: 11. This CDR3 is 16 amino acids long. From germline, CDR1 is SGHTA and CDR2 FQGNSA. Here the CDR3 DNA reads TGTGCCAGCAGCCCTCAAGCCGGGGAGGGGTACAATGAGCAGTTCTTC. Protein sequence: CASSPQAGEGYNEQFF.

The genes are TRBV23-1 and TRBJ1-2, with D perhaps TRBD1 (5 bases). TRBV23-1 is annotated as an ORF whose role is uncertain. Trimming left V 3 bases short and J 1 base short, with 21 bases between. There are 18 residues in the CDR3. CDR3 sequence reads: CASSQPKGGRQINYGYTF. CDR3 sequence (DNA): TGCGCCAGCAGTCAGCCAAAAGGCGGGAGACAGATTAACTATGGCTACACCTTC.

This clonotype was seen repeatedly, ten times or more. The chain uses TRBV7-9 and TRBJ2-7; 7 nucleotides line up with TRBD2. Looked up from germline, CDR1 is SEHNR and CDR2 is FQNEAQ (reference sequence). Trimming at V came to 8 bases and at J to 0 bases, leaving 4 bases not matched to a gene. The CDR3 totals 13 residues. The CDR3 spells CASGRGSSYEQYF. CDR3 nucleotides: TGTGCCAGCGGCCGCGGGAGCTCCTACGAGCAGTACTTC.

This clonotype was seen a few times. This rearrangement joins TRBV5-1 to TRBJ2-1; D is uncertain. The CDR3 has 13 amino acids. V lost 4 bases and J 6 bases, leaving 11 bases between the germline ends. The germline CDR1 and CDR2 sequences are SGHRS and YFSETQ. This CDR3 reads CASSPTPFNEQFF. The CDR3, as DNA: TGCGCCAGCAGCCCGACCCCCTTCAATGAGCAGTTCTTC.

This clonotype showed up just a few times. J is TRBJ2-2 and V is TRBV9; the D is unclear. The CDR3 spans 16 residues. With 0 bases removed from V and 0 bases from J, the gap between germline ends came to 9 bases. CDR1 is SGDLS, CDR2 YYNGEE, per germline. CDR3 region: CASSVVGSPNTGELFF. The CDR3 DNA follows: TGTGCCAGCAGCGTAGTTGGCTCACCGAACACCGGGGAGCTGTTTTTT.

In this sample, this clonotype turned up many times. V and J are TRBV25-1 and TRBJ2-5; D possibly matches TRBD1 or TRBD2 (7 bases each). Germline-derived CDR1 and CDR2 are MGHDK and SYGVNS. The CDR3 length is 15 residues. Trimming shortened V by 1 base and J by 5 bases, and 14 bases separated the two germline ends. The CDR3 DNA is TGTGCCAGCAGTGAATTGGGAGGGGGCGGCGAGACCCAGTACTTC. Its translation is CASSELGGGGETQYF.

This clonotype appeared a few times. The V gene is TRBV6-5, the J gene TRBJ2-5; D ambiguous. The CDR3 extends over 13 amino acids. The ends were cut back, 1 base at V and 5 bases at J, with 8 bases in the middle. Germline loops: CDR1 MNHEY, CDR2 SVGAGI. Here the CDR3 reads CASSYFLGETQYF. As DNA, the CDR3 is TGTGCCAGCAGTTACTTCCTTGGGGAGACCCAGTACTTC.